The rows below give T cell receptor beta chains drawn from one sample of a study of control samples from healthy donors and cancer patients. TCRdb's table, derived via immunoSEQ multiplex PCR, lists solely in-frame clones and lacks some. Among 350,000 to 450,000 clones listed, around 90% were seen once. Sequenced: PBMCs. These receptors all stem from a man aged 40-55 years with head and neck cancer. Each CDR3 is given with its conserved first and last residue. The D gene is left open where the match is weak. Clone size is stated in some rows and not others, as once, few, many or a class when expanded.

D gene: NA
J gene: TRBJ1-4
V gene: TRBV24-1
CDR3 length: 17
clone size: NA
CDR3 DNA: TGTGCCACCAACCTGGGACCGCAGAACCCAACTAATGAAAAACTGTTTTTT
CDR3 protein: CATNLGPQNPTNEKLFF

D gene: NA
J gene: TRBJ2-6
V gene: TRBV5-1
CDR3 length: 14
clone size: NA
CDR3 DNA: TGCGCCAGCATGGGACAAGCTGGGGCCAACGTCCTGACTTTC
CDR3 protein: CASMGQAGANVLTF

D gene: NA
J gene: TRBJ2-5
V gene: TRBV11-2
CDR3 length: 14
clone size: NA
CDR3 DNA: TGTGCCAGCAGCTTAGGAGGTAGTCGGGAGACCCAGTACTTC
CDR3 protein: CASSLGGSRETQYF

D gene: NA
J gene: TRBJ1-2
V gene: TRBV9
CDR3 length: 11
clone size: NA
CDR3 DNA: TGTGCCAGCAGGGACCTATATGGCTACACCTTC
CDR3 protein: CASRDLYGYTF

D gene: NA
J gene: TRBJ1-2
V gene: TRBV30
CDR3 length: 12
clone size: NA
CDR3 DNA: TGTGGGGAGTTCTGGGGGGCCCGCGGCTACACCTTC
CDR3 protein: CGEFWGARGYTF

D gene: TRBD1
J gene: TRBJ2-3
V gene: TRBV18
CDR3 length: 15
clone size: NA
CDR3 DNA: TGTGCCAGCTCACCTGAATCACAGGGGACAGATACGCAGTATTTT
CDR3 protein: CASSPESQGTDTQYF

D gene: NA
J gene: TRBJ2-3
V gene: TRBV7-9
CDR3 length: 11
clone size: NA
CDR3 DNA: TGTGCCAGCACCCCGGAACCTACGCAGTATTTT
CDR3 protein: CASTPEPTQYF

D gene: TRBD1
J gene: TRBJ1-3
V gene: TRBV27
CDR3 length: 14
clone size: NA
CDR3 DNA: TGTGCCAGCAGGGGGGGACAGGGCGGGAACACCATATATTTT
CDR3 protein: CASRGGQGGNTIYF

D gene: NA
J gene: TRBJ2-7
V gene: TRBV30
CDR3 length: 13
clone size: NA
CDR3 DNA: TGTGCCTGGAGGGTAGACGGCCCCTACGAGCAGTACTTC
CDR3 protein: CAWRVDGPYEQYF

D gene: NA
J gene: TRBJ1-4
V gene: TRBV6-5
CDR3 length: 14
clone size: few
CDR3 DNA: TGTGCCAGCAGCCAAATCCGGGACACCGAAAAACTGTTTTTT
CDR3 protein: CASSQIRDTEKLFF

D gene: TRBD1
J gene: TRBJ1-1
V gene: TRBV5-1
CDR3 length: 15
clone size: NA
CDR3 DNA: TGCGCCAGCAGCTTGGAGGCCCTTCAGGGGGCTGAAGCTTTCTTT
CDR3 protein: CASSLEALQGAEAFF

D gene: NA
J gene: TRBJ1-2
V gene: TRBV7-9
CDR3 length: 12
clone size: once
CDR3 DNA: TGTGCCAGCAGCCAAACGGGTTATGGCTACACCTTC
CDR3 protein: CASSQTGYGYTF

D gene: TRBD1
J gene: TRBJ1-1
V gene: TRBV10-1
CDR3 length: 14
clone size: NA
CDR3 DNA: TGCGCCAGCAGTGATAGGGGGCGAAGCACTGAAGCTTTCTTT
CDR3 protein: CASSDRGRSTEAFF

D gene: TRBD2
J gene: TRBJ2-3
V gene: TRBV10-3
CDR3 length: 17
clone size: NA
CDR3 DNA: TGTGCCTTACAGAAAACTAGCGGGGACGCCAGCACAGATACGCAGTATTTT
CDR3 protein: CALQKTSGDASTDTQYF

D gene: NA
J gene: TRBJ2-1
V gene: TRBV27
CDR3 length: 13
clone size: once
CDR3 DNA: TGTGCCAGCAGTTTATCCTCTTACAATGAGCAGTTCTTC
CDR3 protein: CASSLSSYNEQFF

D gene: NA
J gene: TRBJ1-1
V gene: TRBV11-2
CDR3 length: 11
clone size: NA
CDR3 DNA: TGTGCCAGCACCCCTGGTGCTGAAGCTTTCTTT
CDR3 protein: CASTPGAEAFF

D gene: NA
J gene: TRBJ1-5
V gene: TRBV18
CDR3 length: 15
clone size: NA
CDR3 DNA: TGTGCCAGCTCACCGCCGGGAACGGACAATCAGCCCCAGCATTTT
CDR3 protein: CASSPPGTDNQPQHF

D gene: TRBD1
J gene: TRBJ2-2
V gene: TRBV5-1
CDR3 length: 15
clone size: NA
CDR3 DNA: TGCGCCAGCAGCACCGGGACAGGGAGGACCGGGGAGCTGTTTTTT
CDR3 protein: CASSTGTGRTGELFF

D gene: TRBD2
J gene: TRBJ2-1
V gene: TRBV11-3
CDR3 length: 18
clone size: NA
CDR3 DNA: TGTGCCAGCAGCTATCGTGGGGAGAGCGGGAGCTCCTACAATGAGCAGTTCTTC
CDR3 protein: CASSYRGESGSSYNEQFF

D gene: NA
J gene: TRBJ1-1
V gene: TRBV28
CDR3 length: 13
clone size: NA
CDR3 DNA: TGTGCCAGCAGTTTTTCACGGGCGACTGAAGCTTTCTTT
CDR3 protein: CASSFSRATEAFF

D gene: NA
J gene: TRBJ1-3
V gene: TRBV6-5
CDR3 length: 16
clone size: NA
CDR3 DNA: TGTGCCAGCAGTTTGACCCAGGGGTTCGCTGGAAACACCATATATTTT
CDR3 protein: CASSLTQGFAGNTIYF

D gene: NA
J gene: TRBJ1-4
V gene: TRBV3-1/TRBV3-2
CDR3 length: 14
clone size: NA
CDR3 DNA: TGTGCCAGCAGCACCCGACGTGAGGGGGAAAAACTGTTTTTT
CDR3 protein: CASSTRREGEKLFF

D gene: TRBD1
J gene: TRBJ2-7
V gene: TRBV5-1
CDR3 length: 13
clone size: NA
CDR3 DNA: TGCGCCAGCAGCTTTTCACAGGGGCGAGAGCAGTACTTC
CDR3 protein: CASSFSQGREQYF

D gene: NA
J gene: TRBJ2-1
V gene: TRBV24-1
CDR3 length: 14
clone size: NA
CDR3 DNA: TGTGCCACCAGTGAGGCGAGGGGGAGGGATGAGCAGTTCTTC
CDR3 protein: CATSEARGRDEQFF

D gene: NA
J gene: TRBJ1-2
V gene: TRBV30
CDR3 length: 12
clone size: NA
CDR3 DNA: TGTGCCTGGAGTTCGGGGCAGTATGGCTACACCTTC
CDR3 protein: CAWSSGQYGYTF

D gene: TRBD1
J gene: TRBJ1-2
V gene: TRBV18
CDR3 length: 12
clone size: NA
CDR3 DNA: TGTGCCAGCTCCGGACAGGGCTATGGCTACACCTTC
CDR3 protein: CASSGQGYGYTF

D gene: NA
J gene: TRBJ2-1
V gene: TRBV18
CDR3 length: 13
clone size: NA
CDR3 DNA: TGTGCCAGCTCACCAGTGGGGGAGAATGAGCAGTTCTTC
CDR3 protein: CASSPVGENEQFF

D gene: NA
J gene: TRBJ2-2
V gene: TRBV4-3
CDR3 length: 17
clone size: NA
CDR3 DNA: TGCGCCAGCAGCCAAGTTATGAGGACTACGAACACCGGGGAGCTGTTTTTT
CDR3 protein: CASSQVMRTTNTGELFF

D gene: NA
J gene: TRBJ1-5
V gene: TRBV7-8
CDR3 length: 17
clone size: NA
CDR3 DNA: TGTGCCAGCAGCAGGACCGGGACAAGGAGACTTGATCAGCCCCAGCATTTT
CDR3 protein: CASSRTGTRRLDQPQHF

D gene: NA
J gene: TRBJ2-7
V gene: TRBV28
CDR3 length: 16
clone size: NA
CDR3 DNA: TGTGCCAGCTCCGGTAGGGGGGTACTGTCTGACTACGAGCAGTACTTC
CDR3 protein: CASSGRGVLSDYEQYF

D gene: NA
J gene: TRBJ1-4
V gene: TRBV9
CDR3 length: 15
clone size: NA
CDR3 DNA: TGTGCCAGCAGCGCCGAGGGGGGAATTAATGAAAAACTGTTTTTT
CDR3 protein: CASSAEGGINEKLFF

D gene: NA
J gene: TRBJ2-5
V gene: TRBV19
CDR3 length: 14
clone size: NA
CDR3 DNA: TGTGCCAGTAGTATTCTAGGCGAAACTGAGACCCAGTACTTC
CDR3 protein: CASSILGETETQYF

D gene: NA
J gene: TRBJ1-5
V gene: TRBV18
CDR3 length: 17
clone size: NA
CDR3 DNA: TGTGCCAGCTCACAATCGTCGGGGCCTGAGGCCAATCAGCCCCAGCATTTT
CDR3 protein: CASSQSSGPEANQPQHF

D gene: NA
J gene: TRBJ1-1
V gene: TRBV19
CDR3 length: 14
clone size: NA
CDR3 DNA: TGTGCCAGTAGTATTTTTTGGGGGAACACTGAAGCTTTCTTT
CDR3 protein: CASSIFWGNTEAFF

D gene: TRBD1
J gene: TRBJ1-6
V gene: TRBV7-6
CDR3 length: 14
clone size: NA
CDR3 DNA: TGTGCCAGCAGCGTAGGACAGGGAAGGTCACCCCTCCACTTT
CDR3 protein: CASSVGQGRSPLHF

D gene: NA
J gene: TRBJ1-5
V gene: TRBV7-2
CDR3 length: 17
clone size: NA
CDR3 DNA: TGTGCCAGCAGCTCTCTGGGTGAGGGCTATAGCAATCAGCCCCAGCATTTT
CDR3 protein: CASSSLGEGYSNQPQHF

D gene: NA
J gene: TRBJ2-7
V gene: TRBV11-2
CDR3 length: 15
clone size: NA
CDR3 DNA: TGTGCCAGCAGCTTCGGGAGCGAGACTAATTACGAGCAGTACTTC
CDR3 protein: CASSFGSETNYEQYF

D gene: NA
J gene: TRBJ1-1
V gene: TRBV2
CDR3 length: 13
clone size: NA
CDR3 DNA: TGTGCCAGCAGTGTAGAAGGGACAACTGAAGCTTTCTTT
CDR3 protein: CASSVEGTTEAFF

D gene: NA
J gene: TRBJ2-7
V gene: TRBV6-6
CDR3 length: 16
clone size: NA
CDR3 DNA: TGTGCCAGCAGTCCAGATCCGGGCGTAATCTCCTACGAGCAGTACTTC
CDR3 protein: CASSPDPGVISYEQYF

D gene: NA
J gene: TRBJ1-2
V gene: TRBV27
CDR3 length: 11
clone size: NA
CDR3 DNA: TGTGCCAGCAGGAAGGGGAATGGCTACACCTTC
CDR3 protein: CASRKGNGYTF

D gene: NA
J gene: TRBJ2-7
V gene: TRBV30
CDR3 length: 13
clone size: NA
CDR3 DNA: TGTGCCTGGAGTGTGTGGGACGGGTCGGAGCAGTACTTC
CDR3 protein: CAWSVWDGSEQYF

D gene: NA
J gene: TRBJ2-7
V gene: TRBV7-3
CDR3 length: 15
clone size: NA
CDR3 DNA: TGTGCCAGCAGCTTAAGAGGCCCGGGCTCCTACGAGCAGTACTTC
CDR3 protein: CASSLRGPGSYEQYF

D gene: NA
J gene: TRBJ2-1
V gene: TRBV24-1
CDR3 length: 14
clone size: NA
CDR3 DNA: TGTGCCACCCAGGGGTGGGTATTGGGCGATGAGCAGTTCTTC
CDR3 protein: CATQGWVLGDEQFF

D gene: TRBD1
J gene: TRBJ2-5
V gene: TRBV18
CDR3 length: 15
clone size: NA
CDR3 DNA: TGTGCCAGCTCATCGGATACAGGGGGCAGCGAGACCCAGTACTTC
CDR3 protein: CASSSDTGGSETQYF

D gene: TRBD1
J gene: TRBJ2-3
V gene: TRBV9
CDR3 length: 14
clone size: NA
CDR3 DNA: TGTGCCAGCAGCGTAGACAGGGGGAGAGATACGCAGTATTTT
CDR3 protein: CASSVDRGRDTQYF

D gene: NA
J gene: TRBJ2-7
V gene: TRBV30
CDR3 length: 14
clone size: NA
CDR3 DNA: TGTGCCTGGAGGCACGCGGGGAGCTCCTACGAGCAGTACTTC
CDR3 protein: CAWRHAGSSYEQYF

D gene: NA
J gene: TRBJ2-5
V gene: TRBV15
CDR3 length: 15
clone size: NA
CDR3 DNA: TGTGCCACCAGCGGGCGACTAGTAGACCAAGAGACCCAGTACTTC
CDR3 protein: CATSGRLVDQETQYF

D gene: NA
J gene: TRBJ2-5
V gene: TRBV5-1
CDR3 length: 13
clone size: NA
CDR3 DNA: TGCGCCAGCGGTCGACAGAGTCAAGAGACCCAGTACTTC
CDR3 protein: CASGRQSQETQYF